The source of this T cell receptor (beta chain) is a study of blood T cell repertoires in COVID-19. Study at large: COVID-19 samples from acute and convalescent phases originated in the United States, Italy and Spain.

Original methodology: Scientists estimated how many nucleated cells there were by amplifying reference gene primers. Only in-frame clones appear in the TCRdb table, and some are missing; sequencing was by immunoSEQ multiplex PCR. V and J calls plus clone size are reproduced from that table; the DNA served to infer D and trimming. The profile shows tens of thousands of clones, around nine tenths of them singletons. This clone was recorded only once. Trimming pared 0 bases from V and 8 bases from J, leaving 16 bases between. CDR1 and CDR2 (germline): LGHNA, YNFKEQ. The CDR3 covers 15 residues. Sequenced sample: peripheral blood. V and J are TRBV4-2 and TRBJ1-2; TRBD1 might be the D (5 bases). The TCR sequence derives from a man in his forties with acute or convalescent COVID-19. The CDR3 coding sequence is TGTGCCAGCAGCCAAGATTCAGGGCTTGTATGGGGCTACACCTTC. This translates into CASSQDSGLVWGYTF.